The clone carrying this TCR beta chain was detected a few times. Its antigen remains unidentified. The sample is drawn from a study of CD8 T cells in ankylosing spondylitis. Making use of molecular barcodes, quantitative 5'-RACE generated TCR beta libraries. Each CDR3 protein gets one entry after TCRdb re-called the 5' RACE reads with MiXCR. This sample has some 290,000 distinct CDR3 sequences, with 15% to 25% found just once. Losses at the gene ends were 4 bases for V and 2 bases for J; bases not matched to a gene: 13. Germline V CDR1 and CDR2: MNHEY, SVGAGI. CDR3 length equals 19 residues. General study points: Roughly 8 highly homologous variants made up a TCR beta motif that seemed to typify ankylosing spondylitis blood. Reactive arthritis synovial fluid and blood were previously reported to contain some motif variants. Disease-associated clones were CD8+ and fairly uncommon in peripheral blood.

The chain has TRBV6-5 and TRBJ1-5; TRBD1 matches 11 bases. The receptor was isolated from a male donor with ankylosing spondylitis or in good health (not recorded which). Input material: blood, either unsorted or a sorted T cell fraction (not recorded which). The CDR3: CASSWAGTGGTGGNQPQHF. In nucleotides, the CDR3 is TGTGCCAGCAGTTGGGCCGGGACAGGGGGGACGGGAGGCAATCAGCCCCAGCATTTT.